A single sample is the source of the 31 T cell receptor beta chains below, sequenced in a study of blood T cell repertoires in COVID-19. TCRdb keeps only in-frame clones here, not all; method: immunoSEQ multiplex PCR. In the table there are 120,000 to 150,000 clones, about 85% of which are singletons. Sequencing used PBMCs or T cells enriched from blood (not recorded which). These receptors all stem from a woman aged 40 to 50 who had recovered from COVID-19.

The J gene is TRBJ2-2, the V gene TRBV7-7; D might be TRBD1 (6 bases). This CDR3 is built from 15 residues. V lost 1 base to trimming and J lost 0 bases, with 6 bases between them. Germline V CDR1 and CDR2: SSHAT, FNYEAQ (reference sequence). CDR3 residues: CASSLGTANTGELFF. In DNA, the CDR3 is TGTGCCAGCAGCTTAGGGACAGCGAACACCGGGGAGCTGTTTTTT.

Concerning this clone itself: A read error may produce the germline difference seen at one junction end. CDR3 amino acids: CASSGGTRVELF. The CDR3 region has the DNA TGTGCCAGCAGCGGGGGGACTAGGGTAGAGCTCTTC. This chain uses TRBV5-4 with TRBJ2-1, with TRBD2 matching over 8 bases. The germline V gene has CDR1 SGHNT and CDR2 YYREEE (reference sequence). The CDR3 spans 12 residues. Supplemented by reference TRBV5-4 and TRBJ2-1, the full variable domain reads ETGVTQSPTHLIKTRGQQVTLRCSSQSGHNTVSWYQQALGQGPQFIFQYYREEENGRGNFPPRFSGLQFPNYSSELNVNALELDDSALYLCASSGGTRVELFGPGTRLTVL.

This clone showed up just a few times. V usage is TRBV9 and J usage is TRBJ1-2; 7 bases agree with TRBD1. Germline V gene sequence: CDR1 SGDLS, CDR2 YYNGEE. CDR3 size: 15 residues. The V and J ends lost 1 base and 3 bases, in that order; junction bases with no gene match: 6. This CDR3 is CASSVSGGGDYGYTF. In nucleotides, the CDR3 is TGTGCCAGCAGCGTATCCGGAGGGGGCGACTATGGCTACACCTTC.

This chain uses TRBV29-1 with TRBJ2-7; the match to TRBD1 covers 8 bases. The V segment lost 4 bases and the J segment 2 bases; nucleotides outside the gene matches: 1. Germline lookup yields CDR1 SQVTM and CDR2 ANQGSEA. The length of the CDR3 is 12 residues. The CDR3 nucleotides are TGCAGCGTTGCAGGGGGCACCTACGAGCAGTACTTC. Protein: CSVAGGTYEQYF.

This chain uses TRBV10-3 with TRBJ1-2; a possible D gene is TRBD1 (6 bases). The CDR3 consists of 13 residues. V gave up 7 bases and J gave up 8 bases, with 17 bases separating them. CDR1 is ENHRY and CDR2 is SYGVKD in the germline V gene. The CDR3 DNA sequence: TGTGCCATCACTCCGGGACATGAATCCGGCTACACCTTC. Protein sequence: CAITPGHESGYTF.

J is TRBJ2-1 and V is TRBV5-4; 8 bases line up with TRBD2. V gave up 5 bases and J gave up 1 base; unmatched junction bases: 8. From germline, CDR1 is SGHNT and CDR2 YYREEE (reference sequence). This CDR3 spans 16 amino acids. The CDR3, as DNA: TGTGCCAGCAGATTCGGGGGGGGCAGTTCCTACAATGAGCAGTTCTTC. Translated: CASRFGGGSSYNEQFF.

The chain carries TRBV5-4 and TRBJ2-1; no definite D call. The CDR3 is 13 amino acids. In germline, CDR1 is SGHNT, CDR2 YYREEE (reference sequence). Deletions cut 2 bases from V and 5 bases from J, with 8 bases between. CDR3 amino acids: CASSLNADNEQFF. The CDR3 bases are TGTGCCAGCAGCTTAAATGCAGACAATGAGCAGTTCTTC.

The V and J genes are TRBV4-1 and TRBJ1-5; TRBD1 matches at 8 bases. After removal of 3 bases from V and 5 bases from J, the junction contained 6 bases not matched to a gene. The CDR3 has 15 amino acids. Germline CDR1 reads MGHRA; CDR2 reads YSYEKL. The CDR3: CASSHLTGDYQPQHF. The CDR3 DNA is TGCGCCAGCAGCCACCTGACAGGGGATTATCAGCCCCAGCATTTT.

The chain links TRBV9 to TRBJ1-3; possible D gene TRBD1, 6 bases. This CDR3 spans 13 amino acids. Trimming stripped 0 bases from V and 7 bases from J, with 8 bases between. Germline values: CDR1 SGDLS, CDR2 YYNGEE. This CDR3 is CASSVDRDNTIYF. CDR3 DNA: TGTGCCAGCAGCGTAGACAGGGATAACACCATATATTTT.

CDR3 sequence (DNA): TGTGCCAGCAGCTTACCGGGGACTAGCGGGCCCGGGGAGCTGTTTTTT. Translating gives CASSLPGTSGPGELFF. The chain recombines TRBV7-6 with TRBJ2-2; 12 positions match TRBD2. The CDR3 has 16 residues. J was trimmed by 6 bases and V by 2 bases; bases with no gene match: 4. Germline V CDR1 and CDR2: SGHVS, FNYEAQ.

The chain combines TRBV11-2 with TRBJ2-2, with 8 bases that match TRBD2. CDR1 and CDR2 from the germline V gene are SGHAT and FQNNGV. This CDR3 has 17 residues. V lost 3 bases to trimming and J lost 7 bases; unmatched junction nucleotides: 13. The DNA of the CDR3 is TGTGCCAGCAGCTTTACAGGGCGGGGACTAGAGGTCGGGGAGCTGTTTTTT. Its translation: CASSFTGRGLEVGELFF. The whole variable domain, remainder taken from reference TRBV11-2 and TRBJ2-2, is EAGVAQSPRYKIIEKRQSVAFWCNPISGHATLYWYQQILGQGPKLLIQFQNNGVVDDSQLPKDRFSAERLKGVDSTLKIQPAKLEDSAVYLCASSFTGRGLEVGELFFGEGSRLTVL.

This chain links TRBV9 with TRBJ1-5; tentative D call: TRBD1 (5 bases). The V gene's germline CDR1 is SGDLS and CDR2 YYNGEE. V was trimmed by 3 bases and J by 3 bases, leaving 10 bases between them. The CDR3 loop spans 14 amino acids. CDR3 region: CASSGEGLNQPQHF. CDR3 DNA sequence: TGTGCCAGCAGCGGGGAGGGGCTCAATCAGCCCCAGCATTTT.

This clone is a singleton in its sample. This chain connects TRBV25-1 to TRBJ1-2; 7 nucleotides match TRBD1. Germline trimming cut 1 base from V and 7 bases from J; bases unmatched to any gene: 6. Germline-derived CDR1 and CDR2 are MGHDK and SYGVNS. CDR3 length equals 14 residues. The CDR3 here is CASSESEGALGYTF. CDR3 coding DNA: TGTGCCAGCAGTGAATCCGAGGGGGCGCTTGGCTACACCTTC.

This chain joins TRBV11-2 and TRBJ2-7; D is undetermined. Trimming shortened V by 1 base and J by 5 bases, and 24 bases separated the two germline ends. This CDR3 is 18 amino acids long. Germline loops: CDR1 SGHAT, CDR2 FQNNGV. The CDR3 is CASSLAVTWVAMENEQYF. The DNA of the CDR3 is TGTGCCAGCAGCTTAGCCGTGACTTGGGTAGCTATGGAGAACGAGCAGTACTTC.

The chain couples TRBV6-6 to TRBJ1-5; no firm D call. V was pared by 5 bases and J by 0 bases, with 8 bases between. Germline CDR1 reads MNHNY; CDR2 reads SVGAGI (reference sequence). The length of the CDR3 is 14 residues. The CDR3 here is CASSQSNSNQPQHF. DNA of the CDR3: TGTGCCAGCAGTCAGAGTAATAGCAATCAGCCCCAGCATTTT.

The rearrangement uses TRBV28 and TRBJ2-7; possible D gene TRBD1, 5 bases. V lost 5 bases and J 0 bases, leaving 14 bases between the germline ends. CDR1 is MDHEN, CDR2 SYDVKM, per germline. The CDR3 covers 15 residues. CDR3: CASSPPPGSSYEQYF. The DNA of the CDR3 is TGTGCCAGCAGTCCCCCGCCAGGGTCCTCCTACGAGCAGTACTTC.

The V and J genes are TRBV7-8 and TRBJ1-1; D possibly corresponds to TRBD1 (6 bases). Germline V lookup: CDR1 SGHVS, CDR2 FQNEAQ. The CDR3 sequence is 15 residues long. V was shortened by 2 bases and J by 4 bases, with 14 bases between the two germline ends. CDR3 in DNA: TGTGCCAGCAGCTTATCTCCGGGACACCTCACTGAAGCTTTCTTT. It is translated as CASSLSPGHLTEAFF.

The chain uses TRBV7-9 and TRBJ2-7; D possibly corresponds to TRBD2 (5 bases). This CDR3 has 13 amino acids. CDR1 is SEHNR, CDR2 FQNEAQ, per germline (reference sequence). V was trimmed by 5 bases and J by 3 bases, leaving 11 bases between them. The CDR3 DNA sequence: TGTGCCAGCAGCACTCATGGACTCTACGAGCAGTACTTC. Its protein product is CASSTHGLYEQYF.

The CDR3 is CASSLVAAGDAQYF. In DNA, the CDR3 is TGTGCCAGCAGTTTGGTTGCAGCGGGAGACGCGCAGTACTTC. The chain carries TRBV27 and TRBJ2-7; TRBD2 matches 8 bases. Losses at the gene ends were 3 bases for V and 9 bases for J; bases not matched to a gene: 10. Germline V lookup: CDR1 MNHEY, CDR2 SMNVEV (reference sequence). The CDR3 consists of 14 residues.

CDR3 DNA sequence: TGTGCCAGCAGCTTGGACAGGTACACCGGGGAGCTGTTTTTT. Encoded protein: CASSLDRYTGELFF. The rearrangement links TRBV5-6 to TRBJ2-2; possibly TRBD1 for D (5 bases). This CDR3 comprises 14 residues. V was pared by 0 bases and J by 3 bases, with 6 bases between. Germline-derived CDR1 and CDR2 are SGHDT and YYEEEE.

The chain links TRBV6-1 to TRBJ2-2; D unclear. This CDR3 is built from 13 residues. The V end was cut by 2 bases, the J end by 9 bases, with 10 bases between. Germline loops: CDR1 MNHNS, CDR2 SASEGT. CDR3 nucleotides: TGTGCCAGCAGTGAAATTGGCAGGTGGGAGCTGTTTTTT. Translation: CASSEIGRWELFF.

V usage is TRBV30 and J usage is TRBJ2-7, with 7 bases identical to TRBD1. The CDR3 is 11 amino acids. Germline assignment: CDR1 GTSNPN and CDR2 SVGIG (reference sequence). Germline trimming cut 5 bases from V and 2 bases from J; bases unmatched to any gene: 0. The DNA of the CDR3 is TGTGCCTGGCAGGGGGCCTACGAGCAGTACTTC. Translated: CAWQGAYEQYF.

The chain carries TRBV10-1 and TRBJ2-1; the D gene is possibly TRBD1 (5 bases). Trimming pared 9 bases from V and 1 base from J, leaving 16 bases between. Per germline, CDR1 WNHNN and CDR2 SYGVQD (reference sequence). The CDR3 is made up of 15 amino acids. CDR3 loop: CARTVVSGSYNEQFF. The CDR3 DNA is TGCGCCAGGACTGTTGTGTCAGGGTCCTACAATGAGCAGTTCTTC.

This sequence joins TRBV7-8 and TRBJ2-5; no clear D. Trimming pared 5 bases from V and 5 bases from J, leaving 15 bases between. Germline V gene sequence: CDR1 SGHVS, CDR2 FQNEAQ. This CDR3 has 14 amino acids. Written as DNA, the CDR3 is TGTGCCAGCAGCCCCCAGGCTATCCTGGAGACCCAGTACTTC. This translates into CASSPQAILETQYF.

This chain joins TRBV2 and TRBJ1-5, with D possibly matching TRBD1 (6 bases). The CDR3 has 14 residues. Trimming removed 7 bases at V and 2 bases at J, with 12 bases between. Germline V gene data show CDR1 as SNHLY and CDR2 as FYNNEI. The chain's CDR3 is CASNRDNGNQPQHF. The DNA of the CDR3 is TGTGCCAGCAACCGGGACAACGGCAATCAGCCCCAGCATTTT. The full variable domain, completed using reference TRBV2 and TRBJ1-5, is EPEVTQTPSHQVTQMGQEVILRCVPISNHLYFYWYRQILGQKVEFLVSFYNNEISEKSEIFDDQFSVERPDGSNFTLKIRSTKLEDSAMYFCASNRDNGNQPQHFGDGTRLSIL.

V and J are TRBV10-3 and TRBJ1-2, with D possibly matching TRBD1 (5 bases). Trimming removed 2 bases at V and 4 bases at J, with 17 bases between. The germline V gene has CDR1 ENHRY and CDR2 SYGVKD. The CDR3 consists of 16 residues. The CDR3 DNA is TGTGCCATCAGTGAGACCCAACTACAAGGGGTCTATGGCTACACCTTC. Protein sequence: CAISETQLQGVYGYTF.

This clone occurred a few times. This rearrangement joins TRBV7-8 to TRBJ1-5; no clear D. V was clipped by 5 bases and J by 11 bases, with 10 bases between them. The germline V gene has CDR1 SGHVS and CDR2 FQNEAQ. The CDR3 totals 11 residues. The CDR3 protein is CASSAGPAQHF. The CDR3 DNA sequence: TGTGCCAGCAGCGCAGGCCCGGCCCAGCATTTT. Complete variable domain (other parts from reference TRBV7-8 and TRBJ1-5): GAGVSQSPRYKVAKRGQDVALRCDPISGHVSLFWYQQALGQGPEFLTYFQNEAQLDKSGLPSDRFFAERPEGSVSTLKIQRTQQEDSAVYLCASSAGPAQHFGDGTRLSIL.

This chain joins TRBV10-3 and TRBJ2-3; 12 positions match TRBD2. Trimming removed 9 bases from V and 5 bases from J; junction bases left unmatched: 6. The CDR3 length is 14 residues. CDR1 is ENHRY, CDR2 SYGVKD, per germline. The CDR3 reads CAIGLAGTLDTQYF. The DNA of the CDR3 is TGTGCCATTGGACTAGCGGGAACCTTAGATACGCAGTATTTT.

J is TRBJ2-7 and V is TRBV7-8; perhaps TRBD1 as D (5 bases). CDR1 SGHVS and CDR2 FQNEAQ come from the germline V gene. The CDR3 is 19 residues long. Trimming took off 8 bases at V and 1 base at J, with 30 bases between the two ends. CDR3 nucleotides: TGTGCCAGCTCGACCCAATCCGGATTCACCTTGGGGCCATCCTACGAGCAGTACTTC. It translates to CASSTQSGFTLGPSYEQYF.

This clone was counted a single time. The chain links TRBV6-1 to TRBJ2-1, with D maybe TRBD2 (6 bases). V gave up 2 bases and J gave up 4 bases, with 21 bases separating them. There are 18 residues in the CDR3. Germline V gene sequence: CDR1 MNHNS, CDR2 SASEGT. The CDR3 spells CASSEKLQLAGTYNEQFF. CDR3 sequence (DNA): TGTGCCAGCAGTGAAAAGCTTCAGTTGGCGGGAACTTACAATGAGCAGTTCTTC.

The J gene is TRBJ2-7, the V gene TRBV6-1; D might be TRBD2 (5 bases). The CDR3 is 16 amino acids. V lost 2 bases and J 3 bases, leaving 17 bases between the germline ends. Germline assignment: CDR1 MNHNS and CDR2 SASEGT. The CDR3 is CASSESTRYVDYEQYF. As DNA, the CDR3 is TGTGCCAGCAGTGAATCCACTAGATACGTCGACTACGAGCAGTACTTC.